The clone carrying this TCR beta chain was recorded once. Its antigen is unknown. The study assayed some 100,000 TCR templates per sample. Using immunoSEQ multiplex PCR, the repertoire was profiled, and TCRdb retains in-frame clones only, with some absent. Of approximately 100,000 clones in the sample, 80% to 95% are singletons; the top ten hold approximately 12%. The CDR3 extends over 14 amino acids. Trimming at V came to 4 bases and at J to 3 bases, leaving 4 bases not matched to a gene. Germline V gives CDR1 SGHNT, CDR2 YYREEE (reference sequence). The source of the sample is a study of siplizumab effects on memory and regulatory T cells. Notes on the study in general: No functional test confirmed suppression by proliferating siplizumab-culture Tregs. Sequences that were alloreactive and traceable to unstimulated CD4+ memory cells were significantly reduced by siplizumab.

Material for sequencing was non-Treg CD4+ T cells sorted from blood. V usage is TRBV5-4 and J usage is TRBJ2-3, with 8 positions matching TRBD1. The clonotype originates from a human donor in good health. In nucleotides, the CDR3 is TGTGCCAGCAGCGCGGACAGGGCAACAGATACGCAGTATTTT. This encodes CASSADRATDTQYF.